One sample yielded the 21 T cell receptor beta chains listed below, sequenced in a study of blood T cell repertoires in COVID-19. TCRdb's copy holds only in-frame clones and misses some; the assay was immunoSEQ multiplex PCR. The sample records 170,000 or so clones, 70% to 90% being singletons. The source material was peripheral blood. Source of these receptors: a man in his forties or fifties with active or convalescent COVID-19.

This chain links TRBV9 with TRBJ2-5; a weak D match, TRBD1 (5 bases). Germline-derived CDR1 and CDR2 are SGDLS and YYNGEE. CDR3 length: 15 amino acids. Trimming shortened V by 0 bases and J by 2 bases, and 11 bases separated the two germline ends. The CDR3 DNA reads as TGTGCCAGCAGCGTAGAGGGGTTAGCTCAAGAGACCCAGTACTTC. As protein: CASSVEGLAQETQYF. The full variable domain, rest sourced from reference TRBV9 and TRBJ2-5, is DSGVTQTPKHLITATGQRVTLRCSPRSGDLSVYWYQQSLDQGLQFLIQYYNGEERAKGNILERFSAQQFPDLHSELNLSSLELGDSALYFCASSVEGLAQETQYFGPGTRLLVL.

The CDR3 bases are TGTGCCAGCAGGACGGGGTATAATTCACCCCTCCACTTT. Translated: CASRTGYNSPLHF. The chain uses TRBV2 and TRBJ1-6; no definite D call. This CDR3 is built from 13 residues. Deletions cut 6 bases from V and 4 bases from J, with 7 bases between. Germline CDR1 is SNHLY and CDR2 is FYNNEI.

The chain recombines TRBV5-1 with TRBJ2-6; a weak D match, TRBD1 (6 bases). The V end lost 3 bases, the J end lost 0 bases, and 13 bases lay between the germline ends. The CDR3 totals 17 residues. Germline lookup yields CDR1 SGHRS and CDR2 YFSETQ. In nucleotides, the CDR3 is TGCGCCAGCAGCTCAACGGGACAAGACTCTGGGGCCAACGTCCTGACTTTC. Its translation: CASSSTGQDSGANVLTF. Full variable domain (rest looked up from reference TRBV5-1 and TRBJ2-6): KAGVTQTPRYLIKTRGQQVTLSCSPISGHRSVSWYQQTPGQGLQFLFEYFSETQRNKGNFPGRFSGRQFSNSRSEMNVSTLELGDSALYLCASSSTGQDSGANVLTFGAGSRLTVL.

The gene calls are TRBV3-1 (or the pseudogene TRBV3-2) and TRBJ1-6, with a weak D call TRBD1 (6 bases). Germline V lookup: CDR1 LGHDT, CDR2 YNNKEL (reference sequence). V dropped 4 bases and J dropped 8 bases, with 15 bases sitting between them. The CDR3 runs 15 residues. The CDR3 is CASSRKQGSDSPLHF. The CDR3 coding sequence is TGTGCCAGCAGCCGGAAACAGGGTTCCGATTCACCCCTCCACTTT.

V is TRBV27 and J is TRBJ1-1, with D perhaps TRBD1 (5 bases). V lost 5 bases to trimming and J lost 4 bases, with 14 bases between them. This CDR3 comprises 14 residues. Germline CDR1 and CDR2: MNHEY and SMNVEV (reference sequence). This chain's CDR3 is CASSRTTGITEAFF. CDR3 DNA sequence: TGTGCCAGCAGTCGTACTACAGGAATCACTGAAGCTTTCTTT.

The V gene is TRBV30, the J gene TRBJ1-1; TRBD1 might be the D (6 bases). This CDR3 is built from 13 residues. In germline, CDR1 is GTSNPN, CDR2 SVGIG (reference sequence). Deletions cut 2 bases from V and 5 bases from J, with 12 bases between. The CDR3 sequence is CAWSPRGGTEAFF. CDR3 nucleotides: TGTGCCTGGAGTCCGAGGGGGGGGACTGAAGCTTTCTTT.

The chain carries TRBV3-1 (or the pseudogene TRBV3-2) and TRBJ2-7, with 7 bases aligning to TRBD2. CDR1 and CDR2 (germline): LGHDT, YNNKEL (reference sequence). The V and J ends lost 4 bases and 7 bases, in that order; junction bases with no gene match: 4. CDR3 length: 12 residues. The CDR3 loop is CASSLLAGEQYF. As DNA, the CDR3 is TGTGCCAGCAGCCTTTTAGCGGGTGAGCAGTACTTC.

This clone was seen only once. V is TRBV12-3 or TRBV12-4 and J is TRBJ2-1; 11 bases line up with TRBD2. Germline trimming cut 7 bases from V and 7 bases from J; bases unmatched to any gene: 3. CDR3 size: 13 residues. The CDR3 is CASKIAGGNEQFF. The DNA of the CDR3 is TGTGCCAGCAAGATAGCGGGGGGGAATGAGCAGTTCTTC.

The chain links TRBV10-3 to TRBJ1-3; TRBD1 is a possible D gene (6 bases). V was clipped by 6 bases and J by 0 bases, with 18 bases between them. The V gene's germline CDR1 is ENHRY and CDR2 SYGVKD. This CDR3 region has 17 residues. Here the CDR3 reads CAISSPTGLSSGNTIYF. CDR3 bases: TGTGCCATCAGCTCTCCCACAGGGCTGAGCTCTGGAAACACCATATATTTT.

This sequence joins TRBV4-1 and TRBJ1-2; no reliable D call. Per the germline V gene, CDR1 is MGHRA and CDR2 is YSYEKL. The CDR3 has 13 residues. The V and J ends lost 3 bases and 7 bases respectively, with 12 bases between them. CDR3 in DNA: TGCGCCAGCAGCCAGACATTGACCGGTGGCTACACCTTC. Translation: CASSQTLTGGYTF.

This rearrangement joins TRBV5-6 to TRBJ1-6; a possible D gene is TRBD1 (5 bases). CDR1 and CDR2 from the germline V gene are SGHDT and YYEEEE. This CDR3 spans 12 amino acids. Here the CDR3 DNA reads TGTGTTCCCATGGGGGGGGACTCACCCCTCCACTTT. Its protein product is CVPMGGDSPLHF.

This chain links TRBV30 with TRBJ1-5; 9 positions match TRBD1. The CDR3 is 14 residues long. Germline lookup yields CDR1 GTSNPN and CDR2 SVGIG (reference sequence). The J segment lost 5 bases and the V segment lost 1 base, leaving 3 bases of the junction unmatched. CDR3 residues: CAWSEGTGYQPQHF. The CDR3 DNA reads as TGTGCCTGGAGTGAGGGGACAGGGTATCAGCCCCAGCATTTT.

This clone showed up just a few times. The rearrangement uses TRBV5-1 and TRBJ2-3; 10 bases are a match to TRBD1. This CDR3 spans 15 amino acids. Germline V CDR1 and CDR2: SGHRS, YFSETQ. V was clipped by 4 bases and J by 5 bases; unmatched bases: 7. The CDR3 nucleotides are TGCGCCAGCAGCGCCGGGACAGGGGTAGTAGATACGCAGTATTTT. It is translated as CASSAGTGVVDTQYF.

V usage is TRBV7-2 and J usage is TRBJ2-2; maybe TRBD1 (6 bases). V lost 4 bases to trimming and J lost 3 bases, with 18 bases between them. This CDR3 region has 17 residues. Per the germline V gene, CDR1 is SGHTA and CDR2 is FQGNSA. In DNA form, the CDR3 reads TGTGCCAGCAGCTCTCCTACCAGGGGCACCTACACCGGGGAGCTGTTTTTT. This sequence encodes CASSSPTRGTYTGELFF.

The CDR3 sequence is CASSYWLVGSTDTQYF. Written as DNA, the CDR3 is TGTGCCAGCAGTTACTGGCTAGTCGGCAGCACAGATACGCAGTATTTT. The V and J genes are TRBV6-2 or TRBV6-3 and TRBJ2-3, with no clear D. The germline V gene has CDR1 MNHEY and CDR2 SVGEGT. V was pared by 1 base and J by 0 bases, with 11 bases between. The CDR3 is 16 amino acids.

The chain joins TRBV3-1 (or the pseudogene TRBV3-2) to TRBJ2-2; no reliable D call. Trimming took off 4 bases at V and 1 base at J, with 13 bases between the two ends. The CDR3 contains 16 residues. Germline CDR1 reads LGHDT; CDR2 reads YNNKEL (reference sequence). The DNA for the CDR3 is TGTGCCAGCAGCCCCCCTCGGTCCCTGAACACCGGGGAGCTGTTTTTT. This codes for CASSPPRSLNTGELFF.

The chain carries TRBV3-1 (or the pseudogene TRBV3-2) and TRBJ1-3; D is uncertain. Germline V gene lookup returns CDR1 LGHDT and CDR2 YNNKEL (reference sequence). The V end was cut by 1 base, the J end by 0 bases, with 7 bases between. The CDR3 has 15 residues. The CDR3 region has the DNA TGTGCCAGCAGCCAAGTATCTGTCTCTGGAAACACCATATATTTT. Protein sequence: CASSQVSVSGNTIYF.

This chain connects TRBV9 to TRBJ2-3; 12 bases match TRBD2. V lost 3 bases, J lost 1 base, and 3 bases stayed unmatched. Germline lookup yields CDR1 SGDLS and CDR2 YYNGEE. The CDR3 spans 16 residues. The CDR3 DNA reads as TGTGCCAGCAGCGCCCGACTAGCGGGGGGCACAGATACGCAGTATTTT. This translates into CASSARLAGGTDTQYF.

The chain carries TRBV30 and TRBJ1-2; D ambiguous. Germline CDR1 GTSNPN, CDR2 SVGIG (reference sequence). The CDR3 is made up of 12 amino acids. V lost 0 bases and J 7 bases, leaving 9 bases between the germline ends. The CDR3 DNA reads TGTGCCTGGAGTGTACCTAACCCTGGCTACACCTTC. Translating it yields CAWSVPNPGYTF.

The rearrangement uses TRBV14 and TRBJ1-2; TRBD1 matches 7 bases. Germline trimming cut 3 bases from V and 2 bases from J; bases unmatched to any gene: 9. This CDR3 comprises 16 residues. The germline V gene encodes CDR1 SGHDN and CDR2 FVKESK. The CDR3 loop is CASSQVVAGGNYGYTF. The CDR3 bases are TGTGCCAGCAGCCAGGTTGTGGCAGGGGGAAACTATGGCTACACCTTC.

This clone has only one observation. The rearrangement uses TRBV18 and TRBJ1-1; 8 positions match TRBD1. This CDR3 is built from 16 residues. The germline V gene encodes CDR1 KGHSH and CDR2 LQKENI. The V and J ends lost 6 bases and 0 bases, in that order; junction bases with no gene match: 9. DNA for the CDR3: TGTGCCAGCTCCCCGGGACAGGTAAATGTGAACACTGAAGCTTTCTTT. It is translated as CASSPGQVNVNTEAFF.